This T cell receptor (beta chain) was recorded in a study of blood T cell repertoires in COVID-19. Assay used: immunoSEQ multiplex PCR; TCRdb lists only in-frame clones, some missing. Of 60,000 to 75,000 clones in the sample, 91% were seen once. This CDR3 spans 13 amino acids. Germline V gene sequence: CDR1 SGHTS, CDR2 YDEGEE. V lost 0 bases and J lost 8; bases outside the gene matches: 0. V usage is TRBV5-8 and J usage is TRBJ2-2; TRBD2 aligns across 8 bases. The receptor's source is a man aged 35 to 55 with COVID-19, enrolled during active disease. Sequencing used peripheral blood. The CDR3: CASSLVAGGELFF. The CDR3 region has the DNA TGTGCCAGCAGCTTGGTAGCGGGAGGGGAGCTGTTTTTT.